A selection of T cell receptor beta chains follows, all from one sample in a study of cytomegalovirus exposure and HLA in healthy donors. Method: immunoSEQ multiplex PCR; TCRdb's copy keeps in-frame clones and lacks some. The sample carries 95,000 to 100,000 clones, around four fifths recorded once. Sequencing was done on a sample of PBMCs. The receptors originated from a man aged 40-50 years in good health and CMV-seronegative. The CDR3 runs from the conserved cysteine through the conserved F or W. A D gene is named only where the DNA matches it firmly. Only some rows state a clone size, as once, few, many or a class for expanded clones.

clone size	V gene	J gene	D gene	CDR3 protein	CDR3 DNA
NA	TRBV28	TRBJ2-5	NA	CASGFREATQYF	TGTGCCAGCGGTTTTAGGGAGGCGACCCAGTACTTC
NA	TRBV7-9	TRBJ2-1	NA	CATKGQLEYNEQFF	TGTGCCACTAAAGGACAGCTCGAATACAATGAGCAGTTCTTC
once	TRBV5-1	TRBJ2-3	TRBD2	CASSPEWGGTDTQYF	TGCGCCAGCAGCCCCGAGTGGGGGGGAACAGATACGCAGTATTTT
once	TRBV7-2	TRBJ2-7	TRBD2	CASSLAGSAWGGEQYF	TGTGCCAGCAGCTTAGCAGGTAGCGCATGGGGGGGCGAGCAGTACTTC
NA	TRBV11-2	TRBJ1-4	NA	CASSLGHRVGGGKLFF	TGTGCCAGCAGCTTAGGACACAGGGTAGGGGGGGGAAAACTGTTTTTT
few	TRBV25-1	TRBJ2-7	TRBD2	CASSGGLAGTYEQYF	TGTGCCAGCAGTGGGGGGCTAGCGGGGACCTACGAGCAGTACTTC
NA	TRBV6-5	TRBJ2-7	TRBD1	CASSYWGQGASYEQYF	TGTGCCAGCAGTTACTGGGGACAGGGGGCTTCCTACGAGCAGTACTTC
NA	TRBV27	TRBJ2-2	TRBD1	CASSFRQGRTGELFF	TGTGCCAGCAGCTTCCGACAGGGCCGCACCGGGGAGCTGTTTTTT
NA	TRBV7-9	TRBJ2-3	TRBD1	CASSSRQGQEITDTQYF	TGTGCCAGCAGCTCCAGACAGGGCCAGGAAATTACAGATACGCAGTATTTT
NA	TRBV19	TRBJ1-1	TRBD1	CASNLQGAYTEAFF	TGTGCCAGTAACCTACAGGGGGCTTACACTGAAGCTTTCTTT
NA	TRBV6-6	TRBJ2-7	NA	CASSYWLGNYEQYF	TGTGCCAGCAGTTATTGGTTAGGAAACTACGAGCAGTACTTC
few	TRBV4-2	TRBJ1-4	NA	CASSRTGGEAEKLFF	TGTGCCAGCAGCCGTACCGGGGGGGAGGCGGAAAAACTGTTTTTT
NA	TRBV30	TRBJ1-6	TRBD1	CAWSLGTAWSNSPLHF	TGTGCCTGGAGTTTGGGGACAGCGTGGAGTAATTCACCCCTCCACTTT
once	TRBV19	TRBJ2-2	NA	CASTFWQGNTGELFF	TGTGCCAGTACGTTCTGGCAGGGGAACACCGGGGAGCTGTTTTTT
NA	TRBV27	TRBJ2-7	TRBD1	CASSLQGAYEQYF	TGTGCCAGCAGTTTGCAGGGGGCCTACGAGCAGTACTTC
NA	TRBV11-2	TRBJ2-3	NA	CATQGSGTDTQYF	TGTGCCACCCAGGGTTCGGGTACAGATACGCAGTATTTT
NA	TRBV9	TRBJ2-3	NA	CASSVGGSGTDTQYF	TGTGCCAGCAGCGTAGGAGGTAGCGGCACAGATACGCAGTATTTT
NA	TRBV7-3	TRBJ2-7	NA	CASSEEGIGLYEQYF	TGTGCCAGCAGCGAGGAGGGTATAGGGCTCTACGAGCAGTACTTC
NA	TRBV4-2	TRBJ1-4	TRBD1	CASSQDFDRGSTLEKLFF	TGTGCCAGCAGCCAAGATTTTGACAGGGGTAGCACTCTTGAAAAACTGTTTTTT
NA	TRBV6-4	TRBJ2-7	NA	CASPNPGPRGGYEQYF	TGTGCCAGCCCAAACCCTGGCCCCCGAGGGGGCTACGAGCAGTACTTC
few	TRBV9	TRBJ2-7	NA	CASSVSGRARDGYEQYF	TGTGCCAGCAGCGTCTCAGGAAGGGCGCGGGACGGGTACGAGCAGTACTTC
NA	TRBV28	TRBJ2-1	NA	CASNPGQGGEQFF	TGTGCCAGCAATCCAGGTCAGGGGGGTGAGCAGTTCTTC
NA	TRBV7-3	TRBJ2-6	TRBD1	CASSFLTGDGANVLTF	TGTGCCAGCAGCTTCCTGACAGGGGATGGGGCCAACGTCCTGACTTTC
NA	TRBV28	TRBJ2-5	TRBD1	CASRRSGTAIGRSQYF	TGTGCCAGCAGGCGCTCCGGGACAGCAATAGGACGGAGCCAGTACTTC
NA	TRBV9	TRBJ1-5	TRBD1	CASSYTGARNQPQHF	TGTGCCAGCAGCTATACAGGGGCACGCAATCAGCCCCAGCATTTT
NA	TRBV7-9	TRBJ2-5	NA	CSSSLPEYQETQYF	TGTTCCAGCAGCTTGCCGGAGTACCAAGAGACCCAGTACTTC
NA	TRBV27	TRBJ1-1	TRBD1	CASSFWDRGEAFF	TGTGCCAGCAGTTTCTGGGACAGAGGAGAAGCTTTCTTT
NA	TRBV6-5	TRBJ2-3	NA	CASQKAPVSTDTQYF	TGTGCCAGCCAAAAAGCCCCGGTGAGCACAGATACGCAGTATTTT
NA	TRBV5-4	TRBJ2-2	TRBD2	CASSGTSGNTGELFF	TGTGCCAGCAGTGGGACTAGCGGGAACACCGGGGAGCTGTTTTTT
NA	TRBV5-1	TRBJ2-5	NA	CASSFPSQETQYF	TGCGCCAGCAGCTTCCCCTCCCAAGAGACCCAGTACTTC
NA	TRBV7-2	TRBJ2-6	NA	CASSPSGTTSGANVLTF	TGTGCCAGCAGCCCCTCCGGGACAACGTCTGGGGCCAACGTCCTGACTTTC
few	TRBV30	TRBJ1-4	NA	CAWSLLQSNEKLFF	TGTGCCTGGAGTCTATTACAGAGTAATGAAAAACTGTTTTTT
NA	TRBV7-2	TRBJ2-2	TRBD1	CATIVSTGGLDTGELFF	TGTGCCACCATCGTCTCGACAGGGGGCTTGGACACCGGGGAGCTGTTTTTT
NA	TRBV29-1	TRBJ2-3	TRBD2	CSVAGTRSDTQYF	TGCAGCGTTGCCGGGACTAGGTCAGATACGCAGTATTTT
NA	TRBV5-3	TRBJ2-2	NA	CARWRRADTAGELFF	TGTGCCAGATGGAGGCGCGCTGACACCGCCGGGGAGCTGTTTTTT
NA	TRBV11-3	TRBJ2-1	TRBD2	CASSLGVGVSGRALHEQFF	TGTGCCAGCAGCTTAGGAGTAGGGGTTAGCGGGAGGGCCCTCCATGAGCAGTTCTTC
NA	TRBV7-8	TRBJ1-5	TRBD1	CASSPGQRHNQPQHF	TGTGCCAGCAGCCCGGGACAGCGTCACAATCAGCCCCAGCATTTT
NA	TRBV28	TRBJ1-5	NA	CASSLGAAYSNQPQHF	TGTGCCAGCAGTTTAGGGGCAGCGTATAGCAATCAGCCCCAGCATTTT
NA	TRBV28	TRBJ2-7	NA	CASGNGYEQYF	TGTGCCAGTGGTAACGGCTACGAGCAGTACTTC
NA	TRBV11-2	TRBJ2-2	NA	CATRGGPNTGELFF	TGTGCCACCCGTGGGGGCCCGAACACCGGGGAGCTGTTTTTT
NA	TRBV7-2	TRBJ1-3	NA	CASSLDGQGGNTIYF	TGTGCCAGCAGCTTAGATGGGCAGGGTGGAAACACCATATATTTT
few	TRBV9	TRBJ2-5	TRBD2	CASSVDLAGAETQYF	TGTGCCAGCAGCGTAGATCTAGCGGGAGCAGAGACCCAGTACTTC
few	TRBV5-4	TRBJ1-2	TRBD1	CASSLDRGYGYTF	TGTGCCAGCAGCTTGGACAGGGGATATGGCTACACCTTC
NA	TRBV5-1	TRBJ2-5	TRBD1	CASSLAQPGQGIVETQYF	TGCGCCAGCAGCTTGGCTCAACCGGGACAGGGGATAGTGGAGACCCAGTACTTC
NA	TRBV9	TRBJ2-2	NA	CASSDLPGELFF	TGTGCCAGCAGCGACCTACCCGGGGAGCTGTTTTTT
NA	TRBV10-3	TRBJ2-1	NA	CAISEGHNQYNEQFF	TGTGCCATCAGTGAGGGACATAACCAATACAATGAGCAGTTCTTC
NA	TRBV28	TRBJ2-7	NA	CASSLYSGVKQYF	TGTGCCAGCAGTTTATACTCGGGAGTGAAGCAGTACTTC
few	TRBV23-1	TRBJ2-5	NA	CASSQSRHRQETQYF	TGCGCCAGCAGTCAATCACGGCACAGGCAAGAGACCCAGTACTTC
NA	TRBV6-4	TRBJ2-2	TRBD2	CASSLDGLATRGELFF	TGTGCCAGCAGTCTCGATGGACTAGCGACTCGTGGGGAGCTGTTTTTT